This T cell receptor beta chain stems from a study of Graves' ophthalmopathy and Graves' hyperthyroidism. CDR3 length equals 14 residues. The trim removed 4 bases at V and 3 bases at J, leaving 3 bases unmatched. Germline assignment: CDR1 MNHEY and CDR2 SMNVEV (reference sequence). Study-level points and caveats: The model forecast ophthalmopathy progression, reaching roughly 70% sensitivity and less than 75% specificity.

This clonotype came up many times. Its antigen is currently unknown. Since a much larger clone is just one base distant, this may be a read error. The study amplified TCR beta CDR3 regions using RNA transcripts. First-round RT-PCR used HTBI primers; second-round multiplex PCR followed. TCRdb recomputed calls from the multiplex PCR reads with MiXCR, one row per CDR3 protein. The sample consists of hundreds of thousands of distinct CDR3 sequences, approximately 22% of them appearing once. The sample consisted of peripheral blood. The source is a woman aged 18-35 years with stable Graves' hyperthyroidism. Some clones in this sample may be carry-over from other donors' samples. The chain uses TRBV27 and TRBJ1-2; TRBD1 matches 9 bases. This CDR3 reads CASSYTGGYYGYTF. CDR3 sequence (DNA): TGTGCCAGCAGTTATACAGGGGGCTACTATGGCTACACCTTC.